The 5 T cell receptor beta chains given below trace back to one sample, sequenced in a study of blood T cell repertoires in COVID-19. Profiling relied on immunoSEQ multiplex PCR, and the TCRdb table lists in-frame clones only, not all of them. The table records over 200,000 clones, 84% of them present only once. Sequenced sample: PBMCs or T cells enriched from blood (not recorded which). The origin of the receptors is a man aged 55 to 70 who had recovered from COVID-19.

The CDR3, as DNA: TGTGCCAGCAGCTGGGGGACAGGCGGCTATATCACAGATACGCAGTATTTT. Translation gives CASSWGTGGYITDTQYF. This chain uses TRBV5-6 with TRBJ2-3; 8 bases fit TRBD1. Germline V lookup: CDR1 SGHDT, CDR2 YYEEEE. The length of the CDR3 is 17 residues. With V trimmed by 3 bases and J by 2 bases, 11 bases remained unmatched.

V and J are TRBV6-5 and TRBJ2-7, with D unclear. There are 14 residues in the CDR3. Germline CDR1 and CDR2: MNHEY and SVGAGI. With 6 bases removed from V and 4 bases from J, the gap between germline ends came to 16 bases. The CDR3 reads CASSPGPSLYEQYF. CDR3 DNA: TGTGCCAGCAGCCCAGGCCCATCCTTATACGAGCAGTACTTC.

The chain combines TRBV7-8 with TRBJ1-6, with no clear D. The CDR3 is made up of 13 amino acids. V lost 2 bases and J lost 8, with 7 bases in between. CDR1 and CDR2 (germline): SGHVS, FQNEAQ. CDR3: CASSLLRDSPLHF. The CDR3 DNA reads as TGTGCCAGCAGCTTACTCCGGGATTCACCCCTCCACTTT.

The rearrangement links TRBV7-9 to TRBJ2-1; a possible D gene is TRBD1 (7 bases). Germline V gene sequence: CDR1 SEHNR, CDR2 FQNEAQ (reference sequence). Trimming removed 3 bases from V and 3 bases from J, with 12 bases in between. The CDR3 extends over 15 amino acids. CDR3 bases: TGTGCCAGCAGCTTCCAGGGGGGTGGCTACAATGAGCAGTTCTTC. It encodes CASSFQGGGYNEQFF.

V usage is TRBV10-3 and J usage is TRBJ2-1; D uncertain. V lost 6 bases and J 5 bases, leaving 5 bases between the germline ends. This CDR3 contains 11 residues. Germline CDR1 ENHRY, CDR2 SYGVKD. The CDR3 region is CAIRGNNEQFF. Written as DNA, the CDR3 is TGTGCCATCAGGGGCAACAATGAGCAGTTCTTC.